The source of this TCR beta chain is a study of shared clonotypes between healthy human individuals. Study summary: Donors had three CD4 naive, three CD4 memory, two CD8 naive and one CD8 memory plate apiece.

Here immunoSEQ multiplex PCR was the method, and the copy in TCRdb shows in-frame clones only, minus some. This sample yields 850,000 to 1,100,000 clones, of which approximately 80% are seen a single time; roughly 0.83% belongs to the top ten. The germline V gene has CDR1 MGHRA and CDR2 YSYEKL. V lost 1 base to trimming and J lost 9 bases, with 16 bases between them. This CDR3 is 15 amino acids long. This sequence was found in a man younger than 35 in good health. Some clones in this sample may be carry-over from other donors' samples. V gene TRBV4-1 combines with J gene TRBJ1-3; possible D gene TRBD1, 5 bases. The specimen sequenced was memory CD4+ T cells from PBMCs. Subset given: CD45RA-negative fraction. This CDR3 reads CASSQVDTVGGTIYF. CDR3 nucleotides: TGCGCCAGCAGCCAAGTGGACACGGTAGGCGGCACCATATATTTT.